This TCR beta chain originates from a study of technical replicates of blood from several donors. Deletions cut 7 bases from V and 1 base from J, with 8 bases between. Germline CDR1 MNHNS, CDR2 SASEGT. This CDR3 region has 12 residues. Profiling relied on immunoSEQ multiplex PCR, and the TCRdb table lists in-frame clones only, not all of them. The top ten hold about 7.1% of the sample, which has about 12,000 clones, roughly 94% seen once. The V and J genes are TRBV6-1 and TRBJ2-7; D unclear. The sequencing input was PBMCs. The TCR originated in a human donor in good health. CDR3 nucleotide sequence: TGTGCCAGCAACAAACAGTCCTACGAGCAGTACTTC. This encodes CASNKQSYEQYF.